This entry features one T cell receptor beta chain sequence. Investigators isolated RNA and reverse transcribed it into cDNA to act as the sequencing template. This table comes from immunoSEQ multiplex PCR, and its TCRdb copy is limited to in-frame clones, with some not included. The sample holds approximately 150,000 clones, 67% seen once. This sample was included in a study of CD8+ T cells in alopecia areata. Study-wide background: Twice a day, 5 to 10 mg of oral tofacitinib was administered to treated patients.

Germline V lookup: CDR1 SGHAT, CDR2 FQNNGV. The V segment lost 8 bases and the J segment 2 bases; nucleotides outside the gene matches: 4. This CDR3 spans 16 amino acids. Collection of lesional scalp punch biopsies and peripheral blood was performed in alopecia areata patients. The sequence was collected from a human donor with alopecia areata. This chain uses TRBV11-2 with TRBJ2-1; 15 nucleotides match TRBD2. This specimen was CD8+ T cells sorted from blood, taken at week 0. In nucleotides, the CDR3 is TGTGCCAGCTGGACTAGCGGGGGGGTAGCCTACAATGAGCAGTTCTTC. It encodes CASWTSGGVAYNEQFF.